This T cell receptor (beta chain) derives from a study of beta chain features in type 1 diabetes. In this sample, this clone turned up many times. Its antigen remains unknown. Germline CDR1 is LGHNA and CDR2 is YSLEER. CDR3 size: 14 residues. V was clipped by 2 bases and J by 7 bases, with 11 bases between them. The sequenced template was cDNA made from the entire isolated RNA. Sequencing was performed with immunoSEQ multiplex PCR; in TCRdb, only in-frame clones are kept and a portion is missing. The table has nearly 350,000 clones, around 9.3% seen once. Study conclusions and caveats: Diminished insertions and augmented deletions at VDJ junctions characterized type 1 diabetes patients. Naive, central memory and Treg TCRB repertoires appeared more alike in patients than in healthy donors. There was a moderate but significant shortening of TCRB CDR3s in all four CD4+ subsets of Type 1 diabetes patients.

Cell sorting via CD45RO/CCR7/CD25/CD127/CD95/CD27 was performed to obtain CD4+ naive, central memory, regulatory and stem cell-like memory cells. The TCR sequence derives from a man in his thirties or forties with type 1 diabetes. The V gene is TRBV4-3, the J gene TRBJ2-2, with D possibly TRBD1 on 5 matching bases. Sequencing used central memory CD4+ T cells from blood. The CDR3: CASSQRPRDGELFF. The CDR3 bases are TGCGCCAGCAGCCAACGTCCCAGGGACGGGGAGCTGTTTTTT.